Reported below is one T cell receptor (beta chain). Antigen: not known. The sample belongs to a study of cytomegalovirus exposure and HLA in healthy donors. General study points: Analyses of presence and absence presupposed an approximately uniform sequencing depth across donors. In an earlier analysis, in roughly 600 donors, most V segments appeared productive either ~87% or ~30% of the time. In a later analysis, specific HLA alleles were associated with 15,000 to 20,000 TCR beta sequences at a 0.05 false discovery rate.

The primer mix had 60 Vbeta and 13 Jbeta primers. Original processing methods: Per a later analysis, the number of unique TCR beta chains was about 80 million, of which 9 million to 14 million were shared. The protocol was immunoSEQ multiplex PCR, while the TCRdb copy is restricted to in-frame clones and leaves out a portion. The DNA gave D and trimming, while V, J and clone size come from that table. Found here are more than 95,000 clones; the top ten clones hold about 3.5%. CDR1 SNHLY and CDR2 FYNNEI come from the germline V gene. The CDR3 is 15 residues long. Trimming left V 8 bases short and J 0 bases short, with 14 bases between.

This chain connects TRBV2 to TRBJ1-3, with D hard to call. The sample consisted of PBMCs. The clonotype originates from a middle-aged man in good health and CMV-seronegative. CDR3 loop: CASGETISSGNTIYF. CDR3 nucleotide sequence: TGTGCCAGCGGAGAGACGATCAGCTCTGGAAACACCATATATTTT.